One sample yielded the 30 T cell receptor beta chains listed below, sequenced in a study of blood T cell repertoires in COVID-19. Some clones are missing from TCRdb's copy, which holds only in-frame ones; the method was immunoSEQ multiplex PCR. The sample comprises about 230,000 clones, less than 90% of which are singletons, and about 2.5% rests with the top ten. Sequencing was carried out using peripheral blood. The receptors stem from a woman in her 70s with active or convalescent COVID-19.

This clone was found once. The chain recombines TRBV5-1 with TRBJ2-2, with D perhaps TRBD1 (6 bases). The CDR3 spans 14 residues. V was shortened by 5 bases and J by 0 bases, with 8 bases between the two germline ends. Germline CDR1 SGHRS, CDR2 YFSETQ. The CDR3 here is CASRDSSNTGELFF. CDR3 DNA: TGCGCCAGCAGGGACAGCTCGAACACCGGGGAGCTGTTTTTT.

CDR3 nucleotide sequence: TGTGCCAGTACGAAACGGTCGAACACCGGGGAGCTGTTTTTT. It specifies CASTKRSNTGELFF. The chain links TRBV19 to TRBJ2-2; D ambiguous. This CDR3 comprises 14 residues. V was cut by 7 bases and J by 0 bases, with 9 bases left in between. Per the germline V gene, CDR1 is LNHDA and CDR2 is SQIVND (reference sequence).

Notes on this clone: Other DNA sequences within the sample encode an identical CDR3. The chain uses TRBV5-1 and TRBJ1-1; 7 bases are shared with TRBD1. After removal of 4 bases from V and 1 base from J, the junction contained 4 bases not matched to a gene. CDR3 length equals 14 residues. From germline, CDR1 is SGHRS and CDR2 YFSETQ. CDR3 nucleotides: TGCGCCAGCAGCGATCAGGGGGGGAACACTGAAGCTTTCTTT. It encodes CASSDQGGNTEAFF.

The sample holds a few counts of this clone. The chain links TRBV6-5 to TRBJ2-7, with D tentatively TRBD2 (5 bases). The CDR3 is made up of 14 amino acids. The V gene's germline CDR1 is MNHEY and CDR2 SVGAGI. V was pared by 2 bases and J by 4 bases, with 12 bases between. This CDR3 is CASSYRGPTYEQYF. CDR3 sequence (DNA): TGTGCCAGCAGTTACCGAGGGCCGACGTACGAGCAGTACTTC.

This chain links TRBV7-9 with TRBJ1-2, with a possible D match to TRBD1 (6 bases). Germline V gene sequence: CDR1 SEHNR, CDR2 FQNEAQ (reference sequence). This CDR3 contains 13 residues. Trimming removed 6 bases at V and 4 bases at J, with 12 bases between. The DNA for the CDR3 is TGTGCCAGCAGTACCGGACAGCTCTATGGCTACACCTTC. Residues: CASSTGQLYGYTF.

V gene TRBV3-1 (or the pseudogene TRBV3-2) combines with J gene TRBJ1-5; tentatively, D is TRBD1 (5 bases). The CDR3 length is 17 residues. Trimming cost V 2 bases and J 0 bases, with 14 bases left between them. Germline-derived CDR1 and CDR2 are LGHDT and YNNKEL (reference sequence). The CDR3 nucleotides read TGTGCCAGCAGCCAAAGCAGGGAACTTTATAGCAATCAGCCCCAGCATTTT. This gives the protein CASSQSRELYSNQPQHF.

For this clone: The same CDR3 arises from other DNA sequences in this sample as well. The chain uses TRBV5-6 and TRBJ2-3; no definite D call. Germline CDR1 and CDR2: SGHDT and YYEEEE. There are 13 residues in the CDR3. Trimming cost V 7 bases and J 1 base, with 10 bases left between them. The CDR3 sequence: CASGPPGTDTQYF. The CDR3 bases are TGTGCCAGCGGCCCACCAGGCACAGATACGCAGTATTTT.

This chain joins TRBV19 and TRBJ2-2, with 8 bases fitting TRBD1. V shed 6 bases, J shed 6 bases, and the junction held 3 bases outside the gene matches. The CDR3 contains 13 residues. Germline values: CDR1 LNHDA, CDR2 SQIVND (reference sequence). In nucleotides, the CDR3 is TGTGCCAGTAGCCCCAGGGGGCCCGGGGAGCTGTTTTTT. It encodes CASSPRGPGELFF. The full variable domain, with the rest looked up from reference TRBV19 and TRBJ2-2, is DGGITQSPKYLFRKEGQNVTLSCEQNLNHDAMYWYRQDPGQGLRLIYYSQIVNDFQKGDIAEGYSVSREKKESFPLTVTSAQKNPTAFYLCASSPRGPGELFFGEGSRLTVL.

The genes are TRBV4-1 and TRBJ2-7, with TRBD2 matching over 13 bases. This CDR3 spans 18 amino acids. Germline V gene lookup returns CDR1 MGHRA and CDR2 YSYEKL. After removal of 0 bases from V and 1 base from J, the junction contained 6 bases not matched to a gene. CDR3 in DNA: TGCGCCAGCAGCCAAGATTGGGGACTAGCGGGGCCTTCCTACGAGCAGTACTTC. Its protein product is CASSQDWGLAGPSYEQYF.

The J gene is TRBJ2-1, the V gene TRBV18, with D hard to call. Germline CDR1 reads KGHSH; CDR2 reads LQKENI. This CDR3 comprises 14 residues. The V end lost 1 base, the J end lost 7 bases, and 11 bases lay between the germline ends. The CDR3 loop is CASSPLAARNEQFF. In nucleotides, the CDR3 is TGTGCCAGCTCACCACTGGCGGCGAGGAATGAGCAGTTCTTC.

Here the CDR3 DNA reads TGTGCCAGCAGCCAAGGGAGCGGGGACACCGGGGAGCTGTTTTTT. Its translation: CASSQGSGDTGELFF. The chain joins TRBV4-2 to TRBJ2-2, with 7 bases that match TRBD2. The CDR3 sequence is 15 residues long. Germline V gives CDR1 LGHNA, CDR2 YNFKEQ. The ends lost 1 base at V and 3 bases at J; junction bases unmatched: 2.

The table lists this clone with a count of one. This chain connects TRBV10-3 to TRBJ1-4; maybe TRBD1 (6 bases). The CDR3 has 13 amino acids. The V end lost 6 bases, the J end lost 3 bases, and 8 bases lay between the germline ends. Looked up from germline, CDR1 is ENHRY and CDR2 is SYGVKD. The DNA of the CDR3 is TGTGCCATCAGGAGGGGGTCTAATGAAAAACTGTTTTTT. Protein sequence: CAIRRGSNEKLFF.

The chain uses TRBV5-6 and TRBJ2-3; the D gene is possibly TRBD1 (5 bases). The CDR3 has 15 residues. The V end lost 2 bases, the J end lost 4 bases, and 14 bases lay between the germline ends. From germline, CDR1 is SGHDT and CDR2 YYEEEE. Here the CDR3 reads CASSFTWGPSDTQYF. CDR3 sequence (DNA): TGTGCCAGCAGCTTCACTTGGGGCCCCTCAGATACGCAGTATTTT.

The chain recombines TRBV6-2 or TRBV6-3 with TRBJ2-3, with 7 bases matching TRBD2. V lost 6 bases and J lost 10; bases outside the gene matches: 13. CDR3 length equals 14 residues. The germline gives CDR1 MNHEY, CDR2 SVGEGT. CDR3 coding DNA: TGTGCCAGCAGCCCCTTTACTAGCGCCCATGCGCAGTATTTT. Translation gives CASSPFTSAHAQYF.

The chain combines TRBV18 with TRBJ1-4; D ambiguous. The V and J ends lost 0 bases and 4 bases respectively, with 6 bases between them. Germline V gives CDR1 KGHSH, CDR2 LQKENI. The CDR3 sequence is 14 residues long. The chain's CDR3 is CASSPPSNNEKLFF. The CDR3 DNA sequence: TGTGCCAGCTCACCACCGAGCAATAATGAAAAACTGTTTTTT.

This clone turned up a few times. This rearrangement joins TRBV3-1 (or the pseudogene TRBV3-2) to TRBJ1-2; 8 nucleotides agree with TRBD1. The germline gives CDR1 LGHDT, CDR2 YNNKEL (reference sequence). After removal of 4 bases from V and 5 bases from J, the junction contained 6 bases not matched to a gene. CDR3 length: 14 residues. The CDR3 sequence: CASSLTTGAYGYTF. The CDR3 nucleotides read TGTGCCAGCAGCCTAACGACAGGGGCATATGGCTACACCTTC.

The genes are TRBV5-8 and TRBJ2-5; 10 nucleotides match TRBD1. There are 15 residues in the CDR3. Germline CDR1 reads SGHTS; CDR2 reads YDEGEE. J was trimmed by 5 bases and V by 3 bases; bases with no gene match: 7. The CDR3 reads CASSWGTGAGETQYF. The DNA for the CDR3 is TGTGCCAGCAGCTGGGGGACAGGGGCAGGGGAGACCCAGTACTTC.

The rearrangement joins TRBV28 to TRBJ1-2; D not certain. The V gene lost 7 bases and the J gene lost 6 bases, with 18 bases spanning the gap. Germline CDR1 and CDR2: MDHEN and SYDVKM. This CDR3 spans 14 amino acids. CDR3 amino acids: CASNPLGPHHGYTF. The DNA of the CDR3 is TGTGCCAGCAACCCACTGGGCCCACACCATGGCTACACCTTC.

V usage is TRBV7-9 and J usage is TRBJ2-1; 14 nucleotides match TRBD2. This CDR3 has 19 residues. Germline CDR1 SEHNR, CDR2 FQNEAQ (reference sequence). The junction had 11 bases not matched to a gene; V was cut back by 7 bases and J by 0 bases. As DNA, the CDR3 is TGTGCCAGCACCTCCCCGGGACTAGCGGGAGTGAGCTCCTACAATGAGCAGTTCTTC. The encoded protein is CASTSPGLAGVSSYNEQFF.

This chain connects TRBV28 to TRBJ2-2; D is possibly TRBD2 (5 bases). The germline V gene has CDR1 MDHEN and CDR2 SYDVKM. The germline V and J ends were trimmed by 7 bases and 1 base, with 13 bases remaining between them. The CDR3 has 15 amino acids. This CDR3 reads CASTQGGLNTGELFF. The CDR3 DNA follows: TGTGCCAGCACCCAAGGCGGGTTGAACACCGGGGAGCTGTTTTTT.

CDR3 amino acids: CASSSNPGTSLNEQYF. The CDR3 DNA follows: TGTGCCAGCAGTTCCAACCCCGGGACTAGTCTTAACGAGCAGTACTTC. The chain recombines TRBV6-5 with TRBJ2-7, with TRBD2 identical over 8 bases. The V segment lost 4 bases and the J segment 5 bases; nucleotides outside the gene matches: 13. The CDR3 runs 16 residues. Per the germline V gene, CDR1 is MNHEY and CDR2 is SVGAGI.

This chain connects TRBV7-9 to TRBJ1-4, with 7 bases matching TRBD1. V trimming: 5 bases; J trimming: 0 bases; junction bases outside the gene matches: 3. CDR3 size: 15 residues. Germline CDR1 and CDR2: SEHNR and FQNEAQ (reference sequence). The chain's CDR3 is CASSRGTATNEKLFF. The CDR3 DNA is TGTGCCAGCAGCAGGGGGACAGCAACTAATGAAAAACTGTTTTTT.

V is TRBV10-1 and J is TRBJ2-1; 16 nucleotides align to TRBD2. The CDR3 is 18 residues long. The V segment lost 6 bases and the J segment 9 bases; nucleotides outside the gene matches: 14. Germline V gives CDR1 WNHNN, CDR2 SYGVQD (reference sequence). CDR3 amino acids: CASSKPPGTSGRAGEQFF. Written as DNA, the CDR3 is TGCGCCAGCAGCAAACCCCCCGGGACTAGCGGGAGGGCCGGTGAGCAGTTCTTC.

The chain is built from TRBV6-6 and TRBJ1-4; possibly TRBD1 for D (6 bases). V was cut by 6 bases and J by 2 bases, with 16 bases left in between. Germline V gene data show CDR1 as MNHNY and CDR2 as SVGAGI (reference sequence). This CDR3 is 16 amino acids long. CDR3 protein: CASSRTGSPTNEKLFF. As DNA, the CDR3 is TGTGCCAGCAGCCGAACAGGGTCTCCGACTAATGAAAAACTGTTTTTT.

This chain links TRBV27 with TRBJ1-1; D gene ambiguous. The CDR3 extends over 14 amino acids. Between the trimmed V and J ends, which lost 7 bases and 5 bases, there was a span of 17 bases. Germline values: CDR1 MNHEY, CDR2 SMNVEV (reference sequence). The CDR3 protein is CASTSGGRWTEAFF. CDR3 DNA sequence: TGTGCCAGCACCTCCGGCGGCAGATGGACTGAAGCTTTCTTT.

The gene calls are TRBV5-1 and TRBJ2-7, with D perhaps TRBD1 (7 bases). The germline V gene has CDR1 SGHRS and CDR2 YFSETQ. V dropped 4 bases and J dropped 2 bases, with 22 bases sitting between them. The CDR3 spans 17 residues. CDR3 region: CASSLGGTALTPYEQYF. DNA for the CDR3: TGCGCCAGCAGCCTGGGCGGGACAGCCCTTACACCCTACGAGCAGTACTTC.

This rearrangement joins TRBV5-4 to TRBJ2-6, with a tentative D call TRBD1 (6 bases). The CDR3 has 17 amino acids. V lost 5 bases and J lost 0, with 15 bases in between. Germline CDR1 and CDR2: SGHNT and YYREEE (reference sequence). CDR3 amino acids: CASRPGQISSGANVLTF. Written as DNA, the CDR3 is TGTGCCAGCAGACCCGGACAGATAAGCTCTGGGGCCAACGTCCTGACTTTC.

The rearrangement links TRBV5-1 to TRBJ2-2, with 8 nucleotides matching TRBD2. The V and J ends lost 0 bases and 2 bases, in that order; junction bases with no gene match: 6. Germline values: CDR1 SGHRS, CDR2 YFSETQ. The CDR3 has 17 residues. CDR3 protein: CASSLVQAGVNTGELFF. CDR3 sequence (DNA): TGCGCCAGCAGCTTGGTTCAAGCGGGAGTTAACACCGGGGAGCTGTTTTTT.

The chain links TRBV7-9 to TRBJ2-5, with 7 bases identical to TRBD1. The ends lost 4 bases at V and 7 bases at J; junction bases unmatched: 21. In germline, CDR1 is SEHNR, CDR2 FQNEAQ (reference sequence). The CDR3 contains 18 residues. The CDR3 DNA sequence: TGTGCCAGCAGCTCCCATCCGGGTGGCGGCAGGGGGTTAGTGACCCAGTACTTC. Its protein product is CASSSHPGGGRGLVTQYF.

This clone appeared a single time. This chain links TRBV6-9 with TRBJ2-7, with 7 bases lining up with TRBD2. The CDR3 has 16 amino acids. Germline CDR1 is MNHGY and CDR2 is SVAAGI. V shed 11 bases, J shed 5 bases, and the junction held 21 bases outside the gene matches. The CDR3: CAAPPQRGRGKDEQYF. CDR3 sequence (DNA): TGTGCCGCCCCCCCCCAGCGGGGTCGTGGGAAGGACGAGCAGTACTTC.